The clone carrying this T cell receptor (beta chain) has a count of ten or more. Trimming cost V 3 bases and J 0 bases, with 12 bases left between them. Germline lookup yields CDR1 DFQATT and CDR2 SNEGSKA (reference sequence). This CDR3 region has 15 residues. It was with a sample-barcoded 5' primer and a J-beta primer mix that a second PCR of about 6 to 12 cycles was run. TCRdb re-derived calls from the 5' RACE reads in MiXCR, one entry per CDR3 protein. The table has more than 1 million distinct CDR3 sequences, 40% to 45% seen once. The sample originates from a study of blood T cells in healthy people across ages.

The chain links TRBV20-1 to TRBJ2-4; D gene ambiguous. Sequenced input: blood. The TCR comes from a woman aged 55-70 years in good health. This CDR3 reads CSASPAQLAKNIQYF. The CDR3 nucleotides are TGCAGTGCTAGTCCGGCGCAGCTAGCCAAAAACATTCAGTACTTC.